These 12 T cell receptor beta chains came from one sample sequenced in a study of T cells in Graves' hyperthyroidism and ophthalmopathy. RNA transcripts were the template for amplifying TCR beta CDR3 regions. Initially, a first-round RT-PCR of the TCR CDR3 employed the HTBI primer set. In TCRdb, the multiplex PCR reads were re-called with MiXCR into one record per CDR3 protein. Of roughly 500,000 distinct CDR3 sequences in the sample, around 16% were seen once. The material sequenced was blood. The receptors come from a woman aged 30 to 39 with Graves' ophthalmopathy.

There are many counts of this clonotype. This chain joins TRBV6-1 and TRBJ1-5, with D uncertain. In germline, CDR1 is MNHNS, CDR2 SASEGT. The ends were cut back, 7 bases at V and 0 bases at J, with 13 bases in the middle. The CDR3 consists of 15 residues. Here the CDR3 DNA reads TGTGCCAGCACGATCCAGGAAATTAGCAATCAGCCCCAGCATTTT. Translation: CASTIQEISNQPQHF.

This clonotype was recorded many times. The chain is built from TRBV7-2 and TRBJ1-2; D unclear. From germline, CDR1 is SGHTA and CDR2 FQGNSA. Trimming left V 3 bases short and J 2 bases short, with 10 bases between. This CDR3 has 14 residues. CDR3 protein: CASSLAGGNYGYTF. As DNA, the CDR3 is TGTGCCAGCAGCTTGGCAGGTGGGAACTATGGCTACACCTTC.

This clonotype was counted ten times or more. V usage is TRBV6-2 or TRBV6-3 and J usage is TRBJ2-5; tentatively, D is TRBD1 or TRBD2 (5 bases each). V lost 5 bases to trimming and J lost 4 bases, with 17 bases between them. There are 15 residues in the CDR3. CDR1 and CDR2 from the germline V gene are MNHEY and SVGEGT. The CDR3 protein is CASSNRDHPRETQYF. The CDR3 DNA follows: TGTGCCAGCAGTAACCGGGACCACCCCCGAGAGACCCAGTACTTC.

The V call is TRBV28, the J call TRBJ2-2; D is undetermined. Germline V gives CDR1 MDHEN, CDR2 SYDVKM. Trimming removed 5 bases from V and 7 bases from J, with 8 bases in between. CDR3 length equals 12 residues. Written as DNA, the CDR3 is TGTGCCAGCAGTCCGAAGGTCGGGGAGCTGTTTTTT. As protein: CASSPKVGELFF.

This clonotype was counted many times. The genes are TRBV3-2 and TRBJ2-7; no check of the table's D call, TRBD1, against the DNA was made. TRBV3-2 is classified as a pseudogene. The CDR3 is 14 residues long. This CDR3 reads CASRRDPLWHEQYF. CDR3 sequence (DNA): TGTGCCAGCCGACGGGACCCACTCTGGCACGAGCAGTACTTC.

The table lists this clonotype with many counts. The V call is TRBV7-3, the J call TRBJ2-5; TRBD1 matches at 8 bases. The CDR3 is 16 amino acids. The germline CDR1 and CDR2 sequences are SGHTA and FQGTGA. V dropped 5 bases and J dropped 6; count of bases not matched to a gene: 14. As DNA, the CDR3 is TGTGCCAGCAGCAATCAGGGGGCAGGTGAAGGACAGACCCAGTACTTC. Its translation: CASSNQGAGEGQTQYF.

This clonotype was counted ten times or more. V usage is TRBV20-1 and J usage is TRBJ2-1; tentative D call: TRBD2 (5 bases). Germline V gene data show CDR1 as DFQATT and CDR2 as SNEGSKA (reference sequence). The CDR3 consists of 12 residues. Trimming shortened V by 6 bases and J by 12 bases, and 18 bases separated the two germline ends. CDR3 nucleotides: TGCAGTGCATCTCGCCGGGGAATGCTGCAGTTCTTC. Translation: CSASRRGMLQFF.

This clonotype was counted ten times or more. The V call is TRBV6-5, the J call TRBJ2-2, with 9 nucleotides matching TRBD2. This CDR3 is built from 17 residues. The V and J ends lost 2 bases and 4 bases, in that order; junction bases with no gene match: 8. Germline CDR1 MNHEY, CDR2 SVGAGI. CDR3 sequence: CASSYGLSGSGTGELFF. CDR3 DNA: TGTGCCAGCAGTTACGGTCTTAGCGGGAGTGGCACCGGGGAGCTGTTTTTT.

The chain combines TRBV25-1 with TRBJ2-5; D unresolved. The CDR3 consists of 16 residues. CDR1 is MGHDK and CDR2 is SYGVNS in the germline V gene. The ends were cut back, 1 base at V and 5 bases at J, with 17 bases in the middle. This CDR3 is CASSESSLPSRETQYF. The CDR3, as DNA: TGTGCCAGCAGTGAATCCAGCCTCCCGTCTAGGGAGACCCAGTACTTC.

This clonotype was picked up a small number of times. One end of the junction fails to match germline, which may point to a read error. The chain combines TRBV4-3 with TRBJ2-5, with D unclear. The CDR3 totals 15 residues. CDR1 LGHNA and CDR2 YSLEER come from the germline V gene. CDR3: CASSQEGRIQGTQYF. In DNA form, the CDR3 reads TGCGCCAGCAGCCAAGAAGGGCGAATCCAAGGGACCCAGTACTTC.

This rearrangement joins TRBV13 to TRBJ1-1; weak D call: TRBD1 (5 bases). Germline assignment: CDR1 PRHDT and CDR2 FYEKMQ (reference sequence). The V end lost 6 bases, the J end lost 5 bases, and 16 bases lay between the germline ends. This CDR3 is built from 14 residues. Here the CDR3 reads CASRTGGGRTEAFF. The CDR3, as DNA: TGTGCCAGCAGAACCGGCGGGGGACGTACTGAAGCTTTCTTT.

A few counts support this clonotype. The chain has TRBV4-3 and TRBJ2-7; 12 bases align to TRBD2. The CDR3 totals 20 residues. The V and J ends lost 0 bases and 4 bases, in that order; junction bases with no gene match: 16. Germline CDR1 reads LGHNA; CDR2 reads YSLEER. Here the CDR3 reads CASSQDRASGRAIPIYEQYF. The DNA for the CDR3 is TGCGCCAGCAGCCAAGATCGGGCTAGCGGGAGGGCCATCCCCATATACGAGCAGTACTTC.